In this sample, the clone carrying this TCR beta chain turned up a few times. The target antigen is unknown. TCRdb re-derived calls from the RT-PCR reads in MiXCR, one entry per CDR3 protein. The data show more than 600,000 distinct CDR3 sequences, under 20% seen once. These data originate in a study of response to subunit inactivated influenza vaccine. This CDR3 is built from 15 residues. The V gene end was trimmed by 3 bases and the J gene end by 5 bases; junction bases not matched to a gene: 6. General study points: Few new T cells, the authors suggested, are recruited by each seasonal influenza vaccination.

This clonotype was obtained from a man between 50 and 59 years old who received an inactivated influenza vaccine. V usage is TRBV12-3 or TRBV12-4 and J usage is TRBJ2-3; 9 nucleotides line up with TRBD2. The sample here was PBMCs from blood, taken 5 days after vaccination. CDR3 region: CASSFLAGGQDTQYF. The CDR3 DNA sequence: TGTGCCAGCAGTTTTCTGGCGGGGGGGCAAGATACGCAGTATTTT.